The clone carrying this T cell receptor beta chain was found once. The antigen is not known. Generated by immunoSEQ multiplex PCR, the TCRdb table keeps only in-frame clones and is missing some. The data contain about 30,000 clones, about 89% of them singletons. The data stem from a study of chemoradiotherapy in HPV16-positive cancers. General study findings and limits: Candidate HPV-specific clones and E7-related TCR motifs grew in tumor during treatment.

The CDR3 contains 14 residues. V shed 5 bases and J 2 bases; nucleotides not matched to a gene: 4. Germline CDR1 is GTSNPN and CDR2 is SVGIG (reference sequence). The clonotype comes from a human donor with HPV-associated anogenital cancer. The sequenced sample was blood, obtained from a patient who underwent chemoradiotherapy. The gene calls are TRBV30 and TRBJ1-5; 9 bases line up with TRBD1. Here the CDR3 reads CAWDRGSGNQPQHF. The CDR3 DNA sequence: TGTGCCTGGGACAGGGGGAGCGGCAATCAGCCCCAGCATTTT.